The text below deals with one T cell receptor beta chain. This clonotype was found many times. Its antigen is currently not known. Base qualities are not at hand, and no much larger clone is one base apart. Library preparation used 5' RACE. TCRdb lists the instrument as NextSeq 500. Unique molecular identifiers were attached to individual cDNA molecules in the TCR library protocol so that sequencing error and PCR bias could be corrected. Both TCR alpha and beta chains were sequenced, and tight co-correlation was observed between alpha and beta sequence abundances in each sample. Concerning the study's data processing: Decombinator V4 was used to perform V gene, J gene and CDR3 annotation of TCR sequences. Expanded TCRs were defined as changing significantly between any two time points under a Poisson model with p below 0.0001. TCR abundances were normalised to the total number of TCRs sequenced in each sample and reported as counts per million. MAIT TCRs were defined by TRAV1-2 paired with TRAJ12, TRAJ20 or TRAJ33, and iNKT TCRs by TRAV10 paired with TRAJ18. VDJdb, accessed on 1 November 2021, was searched for TCRs annotated for CMV, EBV and SARS-CoV-2, and TCRs annotated for more than one antigen were excluded. TCRdb trimmed the raw reads at Q25, called clones with MiXCR and kept productive beta chains. Records with the same CDR3 protein are collapsed into one entry carrying the most frequent genes and DNA. In this record, the V and J calls reflect TCRdb's handling and not the investigators' own analysis. Counted in this sample were some 66,000 distinct CDR3 sequences; roughly 13% of them appeared once. The top ten constitute over 4% of the sample.

The data stem from a study of early T cells in non-severe SARS-CoV-2 infection (dated by TCRdb to the early 2020s). Study-wide context: Bulk RNA from unsorted whole blood was used for TCR sequencing, so alpha and beta chains could not be paired.

General study outcomes and caveats: Matching against VDJdb was skewed toward anti-spike CD8 responses, likely underestimated virus-specific expansions, and missed private and CD4 specificities.

A case-control design nested within a healthcare worker cohort in London, UK, was used, with weekly nasopharyngeal swab PCR tests and blood sampling performed. Between 23 and 31 March 2020, the week of the UK lockdown, healthcare workers were enrolled and then followed up weekly for as long as 16 weeks. The CDR3, from cysteine to phenylalanine, totals 12 residues. The sequence is cut down to CDR3 DNA, 36 bases in frame from base 1. CDR1 is given as SQVTM and CDR2 as ANQGSEA, both from the germline V gene. Trimming removed 5 bases from V and 5 bases from J, leaving 13 bases between the germline ends.

Source material: whole blood. The V and J segments used are TRBV29-1 and TRBJ2-7, with the D gene too uncertain to name. The TCR originated in an adult who was a healthcare worker with PCR-confirmed SARS-CoV-2 infection or an uninfected control (not recorded which). The CDR3 protein: CSVLQPTHEQYF. DNA sequence: TGCAGCGTTCTCCAGCCCACCCACGAGCAGTACTTC.